One and the same sample provided the 6 T cell receptor beta chains below, sequenced in a study of T cells after yellow fever vaccination. TCRdb fed the 5' RACE reads into MiXCR, producing one record per CDR3 protein. The sample carries 500,000 to 550,000 distinct CDR3 sequences, roughly a fifth recorded once. The source was PBMCs, collected about 21 days after the first yellow fever vaccination. Every receptor here comes from a young man who received the YFV17D yellow fever vaccine.

This clonotype was picked up many times. The V and J genes are TRBV11-2 and TRBJ1-6, with D unclear. Germline assignment: CDR1 SGHAT and CDR2 FQNNGV. The CDR3 is made up of 13 amino acids. Trimming stripped 1 base from V and 10 bases from J, with 8 bases between. The CDR3 region is CASSLVELSPLHF. The CDR3 DNA follows: TGTGCCAGCAGCTTAGTCGAACTCTCACCCCTCCACTTT. The whole variable domain, filled in from reference TRBV11-2 and TRBJ1-6, reads EAGVAQSPRYKIIEKRQSVAFWCNPISGHATLYWYQQILGQGPKLLIQFQNNGVVDDSQLPKDRFSAERLKGVDSTLKIQPAKLEDSAVYLCASSLVELSPLHFGNGTRLTVT.

Only a few counts were recorded for this clonotype. This chain links TRBV3-1 with TRBJ2-7, with D perhaps matching TRBD1 (5 bases). The CDR3 sequence is 15 residues long. The ends were cut back, 1 base at V and 3 bases at J, with 13 bases in the middle. CDR1 and CDR2 (germline): LGHDT, YNNKEL (reference sequence). The CDR3 DNA is TGTGCCAGCAGCCAAGGTGCAGGGTTGGTCTACGAGCAGTACTTC. It specifies CASSQGAGLVYEQYF.

This clonotype came up a few times. The rearrangement uses TRBV20-1 and TRBJ2-1; tentative D call: TRBD1 (5 bases). The germline gives CDR1 DFQATT, CDR2 SNEGSKA (reference sequence). CDR3 size: 14 residues. The V end lost 1 base, the J end lost 2 bases, and 9 bases lay between the germline ends. The CDR3 is CSARVWGPYNEQFF. CDR3 coding DNA: TGCAGTGCTAGAGTGTGGGGCCCCTACAATGAGCAGTTCTTC.

The chain links TRBV12-3 or TRBV12-4 to TRBJ2-6, with a tentative D call TRBD1 (5 bases). The CDR3 runs to 17 residues. The V gene lost 6 bases and the J gene lost 0 bases, with 15 bases spanning the gap. This chain's CDR3 is CASSRRQKSSGANVLTF. The CDR3 nucleotides are TGTGCCAGCAGCCGAAGACAGAAAAGCTCTGGGGCCAACGTCCTGACTTTC.

This chain uses TRBV10-3 with TRBJ1-2; the D is unclear. V was shortened by 2 bases and J by 6 bases, with 16 bases between the two germline ends. Germline CDR1 is ENHRY and CDR2 is SYGVKD. The CDR3 is 15 residues long. CDR3 nucleotide sequence: TGTGCCATCAGTGAGGGTGATTTCGTGGGGAATGGCTACACCTTC. It specifies CAISEGDFVGNGYTF.

The chain has TRBV7-2 and TRBJ2-5, with 8 bases that match TRBD2. V lost 4 bases to trimming and J lost 5 bases; unmatched junction nucleotides: 9. Germline CDR1 reads SGHTA; CDR2 reads FQGNSA. The CDR3 is 15 amino acids. CDR3 DNA sequence: TGTGCCAGCAGCTGGGGCGGGGGGAGAATGGAGACCCAGTACTTC. This encodes CASSWGGGRMETQYF.